The clone carrying this T cell receptor beta chain came up many times. Antigen: not known. TCRdb redid the calling of the 5' RACE reads with MiXCR, one entry per CDR3 protein. The sample has about 160,000 distinct CDR3 sequences, about 17% seen once. The sample originates from a study of CD8 T cells in ankylosing spondylitis. Regarding the study as a whole: Ankylosing spondylitis blood appeared to carry a characteristic TCR beta motif of under ten highly homologous variants. Disease-linked clones reportedly concentrated significantly in matched ankylosing spondylitis synovial fluid.

V lost 4 bases and J lost 6, with 13 bases in between. The CDR3 runs 14 residues. The germline V gene encodes CDR1 ENHRY and CDR2 SYGVKD. This sequence was found in a male donor with ankylosing spondylitis or in good health (not recorded which). Sequencing was carried out using blood, either unsorted or a sorted T cell fraction (not recorded which). V gene TRBV10-3 combines with J gene TRBJ1-5; D unclear. Here the CDR3 reads CAISVRSAGQPQHF. CDR3 nucleotide sequence: TGTGCCATCAGTGTCAGATCCGCGGGTCAGCCCCAGCATTTT.